This TCR beta chain was obtained from a study of T cells in Graves' hyperthyroidism and ophthalmopathy. With duration under 3 months, ophthalmopathy was active: Clinical Activity Score at least 3, NOSPECS at least 4. The sample holds many counts of this clonotype. Its antigen is not identified. Study-wide points: Ophthalmopathy was separated from stable hyperthyroidism by a 13 V-J model.

Template material for amplifying TCR beta CDR3 regions consisted of RNA transcripts. The HTBI primer set served for first-round RT-PCR of the TCR CDR3. MiXCR was run by TCRdb on the multiplex PCR reads, yielding one entry per CDR3 protein. Altogether about 480,000 distinct CDR3 sequences are present, roughly 25% being singletons, with the ten largest covering about 10%. The sequenced sample consisted of blood. The TCR originated in a woman younger than 45 with Graves' ophthalmopathy.

The CDR3 is CASTRTGYTEAFF. The DNA of the CDR3 is TGTGCCAGTACTCGGACAGGCTACACTGAAGCTTTCTTT. The chain has TRBV2 and TRBJ1-1, with TRBD1 matching 7 bases. V gave up 9 bases and J gave up 3 bases; unmatched junction bases: 7. The CDR3 totals 13 residues. CDR1 and CDR2 from the germline V gene are SNHLY and FYNNEI.